The 8 T cell receptor beta chains listed next were all sequenced from one sample in a study of OX40 agonist ivuxolimab in advanced cancers. The protocol was immunoSEQ multiplex PCR, while the TCRdb copy is restricted to in-frame clones and leaves out a portion. The sample shows fewer than 70,000 clones, around nine tenths of them seen only once. Sequenced material: CD4+ or CD8+ T cells sorted from blood, taken in a trial of the OX40 agonist ivuxolimab. Receptor source: an adult with an advanced solid tumor such as melanoma, head and neck, liver or kidney cancer.

The chain combines TRBV28 with TRBJ2-7, with 9 bases aligning to TRBD1. With 8 bases clipped from V and 2 bases from J, the junction kept 7 bases outside the gene matches. The CDR3 is made up of 14 amino acids. Germline lookup yields CDR1 MDHEN and CDR2 SYDVKM. The CDR3 region has the DNA TGTGCCAGCCTTCAACAGGGGGCCCCCTACGAGCAGTACTTC. Amino acids: CASLQQGAPYEQYF.

The gene calls are TRBV11-3 and TRBJ2-2, with a weak D call TRBD2 (5 bases). V lost 4 bases and J 0 bases, leaving 12 bases between the germline ends. This CDR3 is 16 amino acids long. Germline V gene lookup returns CDR1 SGHNT and CDR2 YENEEA. CDR3 protein: CASSSGRHANTGELFF. CDR3 in DNA: TGTGCCAGCAGCTCGGGGAGACACGCGAACACCGGGGAGCTGTTTTTT.

The genes are TRBV7-2 and TRBJ1-5; 7 bases are shared with TRBD1. Per the germline V gene, CDR1 is SGHTA and CDR2 is FQGNSA. The CDR3 runs to 14 residues. The J segment lost 2 bases and the V segment lost 3 bases, leaving 1 base of the junction unmatched. CDR3 in DNA: TGTGCCAGCAGCTTCACAGGGGGCAATCAGCCCCAGCATTTT. Amino acid sequence: CASSFTGGNQPQHF.

The gene calls are TRBV7-3 and TRBJ2-3; 9 bases fit TRBD1. V trimming: 2 bases; J trimming: 0 bases; junction bases outside the gene matches: 3. This CDR3 spans 16 amino acids. In germline, CDR1 is SGHTA, CDR2 FQGTGA. CDR3 bases: TGTGCCAGCAGCTTAGGGACAGGGCGTAGCACAGATACGCAGTATTTT. This translates into CASSLGTGRSTDTQYF.

This clone was counted a single time. This chain uses TRBV4-1 with TRBJ2-3; TRBD2 matches at 10 bases. Germline trimming cut 0 bases from V and 7 bases from J; bases unmatched to any gene: 7. The CDR3 spans 16 residues. Germline loops: CDR1 MGHRA, CDR2 YSYEKL. CDR3 sequence reads: CASSQEAGGPPNTQYF. DNA for the CDR3: TGCGCCAGCAGCCAAGAAGCGGGAGGGCCACCGAATACGCAGTATTTT.

The chain couples TRBV5-1 to TRBJ2-7, with 12 bases that match TRBD2. The V segment lost 4 bases and the J segment 6 bases; nucleotides outside the gene matches: 11. The length of the CDR3 is 16 residues. The germline V gene encodes CDR1 SGHRS and CDR2 YFSETQ. In DNA form, the CDR3 reads TGCGCCAGCAGCCCTCTAGCGGGAGGGCCATTAGGCGAGCAGTACTTC. Protein sequence: CASSPLAGGPLGEQYF.

As DNA, the CDR3 is TGTGCCAGCAGCTTAAGCGGGGGGCCGGGCGGGGAGCTGTTTTTT. This codes for CASSLSGGPGGELFF. The gene calls are TRBV7-2 and TRBJ2-2, with 9 bases lining up with TRBD2. The CDR3 is 15 amino acids. The ends lost 2 bases at V and 7 bases at J; junction bases unmatched: 5. Germline-derived CDR1 and CDR2 are SGHTA and FQGNSA. Together with reference TRBV7-2 and TRBJ2-2, the CDR3 gives the full variable domain: GAGVSQSPSNKVTEKGKDVELRCDPISGHTALYWYRQSLGQGLEFLIYFQGNSAPDKSGLPSDRFSAERTGGSVSTLTIQRTQQEDSAVYLCASSLSGGPGGELFFGEGSRLTVL.

This chain joins TRBV7-9 and TRBJ1-3; D remains ambiguous. The V end lost 3 bases, the J end lost 0 bases, and 9 bases lay between the germline ends. The germline gives CDR1 SEHNR, CDR2 FQNEAQ (reference sequence). The CDR3 totals 15 residues. CDR3 in amino acids: CASSFSRSSGNTIYF. The CDR3, as DNA: TGTGCCAGCAGCTTTAGTCGGAGCTCTGGAAACACCATATATTTT. Based on the CDR3 plus reference TRBV7-9 and TRBJ1-3, the full variable domain is DTGVSQNPRHKITKRGQNVTFRCDPISEHNRLYWYRQTLGQGPEFLTYFQNEAQLEKSRLLSDRFSAERPKGSFSTLEIQRTEQGDSAMYLCASSFSRSSGNTIYFGEGSWLTVV.